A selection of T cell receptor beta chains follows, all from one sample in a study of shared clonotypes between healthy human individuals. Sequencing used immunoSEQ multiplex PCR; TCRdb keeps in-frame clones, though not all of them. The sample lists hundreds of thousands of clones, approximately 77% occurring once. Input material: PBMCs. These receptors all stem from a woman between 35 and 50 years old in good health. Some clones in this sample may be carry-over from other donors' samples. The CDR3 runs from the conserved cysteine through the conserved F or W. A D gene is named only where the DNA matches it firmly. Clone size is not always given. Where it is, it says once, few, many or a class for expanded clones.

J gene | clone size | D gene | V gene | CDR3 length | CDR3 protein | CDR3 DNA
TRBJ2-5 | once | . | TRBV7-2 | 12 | CASSARLETQYF | TGTGCCAGCAGCGCCCGGCTGGAGACCCAGTACTTC
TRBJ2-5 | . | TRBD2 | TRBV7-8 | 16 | CASSLGLAGTQETQYF | TGTGCCAGCAGCTTAGGACTAGCGGGAACACAAGAGACCCAGTACTTC
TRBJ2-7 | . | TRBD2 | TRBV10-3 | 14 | CAIRPGLAVYEQYF | TGTGCCATCAGGCCCGGACTAGCGGTCTACGAGCAGTACTTC
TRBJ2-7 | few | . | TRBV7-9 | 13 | CASSSDGSYEQYF | TGTGCCAGCAGTTCAGACGGGTCCTACGAGCAGTACTTC
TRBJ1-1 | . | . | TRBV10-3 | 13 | CAIKEGVGAEAFF | TGTGCCATCAAGGAAGGGGTGGGCGCTGAAGCTTTCTTT
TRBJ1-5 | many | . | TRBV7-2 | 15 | CASSTAGFSGQPQHF | TGTGCCAGCAGCACGGCGGGATTTTCTGGTCAGCCCCAGCATTTT
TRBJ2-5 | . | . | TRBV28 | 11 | CATTRTRTQYF | TGTGCCACCACAAGGACGAGAACCCAGTACTTC
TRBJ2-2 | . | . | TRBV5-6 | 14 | CASSLGQGSGELFF | TGTGCCAGCAGCTTAGGCCAGGGGTCCGGGGAGCTGTTTTTT
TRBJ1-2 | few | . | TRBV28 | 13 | CASSLFRVYGYTF | TGTGCCAGCAGTTTGTTCCGGGTCTATGGCTACACCTTC
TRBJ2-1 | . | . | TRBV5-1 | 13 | CASSWLQNNEQFF | TGCGCCAGCAGCTGGTTACAGAACAATGAGCAGTTCTTC
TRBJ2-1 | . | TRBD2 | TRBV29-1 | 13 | CSVGTSGRNEQFF | TGCAGCGTGGGGACTAGCGGGCGGAATGAGCAGTTCTTC
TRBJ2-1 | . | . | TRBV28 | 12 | CASMGPVKEQFF | TGTGCCAGCATGGGCCCCGTCAAAGAGCAGTTCTTC
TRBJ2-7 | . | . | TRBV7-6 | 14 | CASSLYVRGYEQYF | TGTGCCAGCAGCTTGTACGTCAGGGGATACGAGCAGTACTTC
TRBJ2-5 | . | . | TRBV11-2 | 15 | CASSLVGGLGETQYF | TGTGCCAGCAGCTTAGTTGGGGGGCTGGGGGAGACCCAGTACTTC
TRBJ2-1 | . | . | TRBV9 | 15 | CASSVGVVDYNEQFF | TGTGCCAGCAGCGTAGGGGTGGTGGACTACAATGAGCAGTTCTTC
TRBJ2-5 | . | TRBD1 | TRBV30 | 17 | CAWSAYPRDRGRETQYF | TGTGCCTGGAGTGCCTATCCCCGGGACAGGGGTAGGGAGACCCAGTACTTC